The 8 T cell receptor beta chains below come from one sample, sequenced in a study of response to subunit inactivated influenza vaccine. TCRdb re-called the RT-PCR reads with MiXCR, one entry per CDR3 protein. The sample carries more than 450,000 distinct CDR3 sequences, about 10% recorded once. The sample also formed part of further work on T cells expressing NK-cell markers. That investigation notes: TCR beta cDNA was generated via 5'RACE template switching incorporating UMIs.

Sequences were derived from PBMCs from blood, sampled on the day of vaccination. These receptors all stem from a man aged 45 to 65 who received an inactivated influenza vaccine.

This clonotype was observed at least ten times. The chain uses TRBV25-1 and TRBJ1-2, with D possibly matching TRBD1 (5 bases). The CDR3 length is 13 residues. V lost 8 bases and J 4 bases, leaving 14 bases between the germline ends. CDR1 is MGHDK, CDR2 SYGVNS, per germline. The CDR3 spells CASSVGGGYGYTF. The CDR3 nucleotides are TGTGCCAGCTCTGTGGGGGGAGGCTATGGCTACACCTTC.

This clonotype has a count of ten or more. The chain recombines TRBV2 with TRBJ1-4; 7 bases fit TRBD1. The germline CDR1 and CDR2 sequences are SNHLY and FYNNEI. The ends lost 6 bases at V and 6 bases at J; junction bases unmatched: 7. The CDR3 consists of 14 residues. This CDR3 reads CASRYRDSYEKLFF. In DNA, the CDR3 is TGTGCCAGCAGGTACCGGGACAGCTATGAAAAACTGTTTTTT. The full variable domain, rest sourced from reference TRBV2 and TRBJ1-4, is EPEVTQTPSHQVTQMGQEVILRCVPISNHLYFYWYRQILGQKVEFLVSFYNNEISEKSEIFDDQFSVERPDGSNFTLKIRSTKLEDSAMYFCASRYRDSYEKLFFGSGTQLSVL.

The chain employs TRBV5-1 and TRBJ2-1; 7 nucleotides line up with TRBD2. The germline CDR1 and CDR2 sequences are SGHRS and YFSETQ. V was pared by 3 bases and J by 0 bases, with 6 bases of the junction left unmatched. The CDR3 is made up of 16 amino acids. The CDR3 loop reads CASSSTGGSSYNEQFF. In nucleotides, the CDR3 is TGCGCCAGCAGCTCCACTGGCGGGAGCTCCTACAATGAGCAGTTCTTC.

V gene TRBV4-3 combines with J gene TRBJ2-1; the D is unclear. The CDR3 is 14 residues long. Trimming took 4 bases from V and 2 from J, leaving 9 bases between them. Germline CDR1 reads LGHNA; CDR2 reads YSLEER. CDR3 nucleotide sequence: TGCGCCAGCAGCCCGGACGGTACCTACAATGAGCAGTTCTTC. Its translation: CASSPDGTYNEQFF.

The rearrangement uses TRBV5-1 and TRBJ2-6, with D unclear. The CDR3 loop spans 16 amino acids. Deletions cut 0 bases from V and 3 bases from J, with 10 bases between. The germline gives CDR1 SGHRS, CDR2 YFSETQ. This chain's CDR3 is CASSLVGPGGANVLTF. In DNA, the CDR3 is TGCGCCAGCAGCTTGGTCGGGCCTGGTGGGGCCAACGTCCTGACTTTC.

This clonotype was detected a few times. The chain employs TRBV30 and TRBJ2-7; D ambiguous. V lost 0 bases, J lost 5 bases, and 14 bases lay in between. This CDR3 comprises 14 residues. Germline CDR1 GTSNPN, CDR2 SVGIG (reference sequence). The CDR3 nucleotides read TGTGCCTGGAGTGTGTCCGCGGTAGGGAACGAGCAGTACTTC. Its translation is CAWSVSAVGNEQYF.

This clonotype came up many times. This sequence joins TRBV28 and TRBJ1-2; D perhaps matches TRBD1 (5 bases). Germline V lookup: CDR1 MDHEN, CDR2 SYDVKM. CDR3 length: 13 residues. The V end was cut by 6 bases, the J end by 3 bases, with 11 bases between. The CDR3 is CASRAGTHYGYTF. CDR3 nucleotide sequence: TGTGCCAGCAGAGCCGGGACGCACTATGGCTACACCTTC.

The chain carries TRBV9 and TRBJ2-2, with D possibly TRBD1 on 6 matching bases. From germline, CDR1 is SGDLS and CDR2 YYNGEE. This CDR3 has 16 residues. V was clipped by 0 bases and J by 7 bases, with 16 bases between them. The CDR3 nucleotides are TGTGCCAGCAGCGTAGATGCAGGGGTTCGAATCGGGGAGCTGTTTTTT. It codes for CASSVDAGVRIGELFF. The complete variable domain, with remaining parts taken from reference TRBV9 and TRBJ2-2, reads DSGVTQTPKHLITATGQRVTLRCSPRSGDLSVYWYQQSLDQGLQFLIQYYNGEERAKGNILERFSAQQFPDLHSELNLSSLELGDSALYFCASSVDAGVRIGELFFGEGSRLTVL.